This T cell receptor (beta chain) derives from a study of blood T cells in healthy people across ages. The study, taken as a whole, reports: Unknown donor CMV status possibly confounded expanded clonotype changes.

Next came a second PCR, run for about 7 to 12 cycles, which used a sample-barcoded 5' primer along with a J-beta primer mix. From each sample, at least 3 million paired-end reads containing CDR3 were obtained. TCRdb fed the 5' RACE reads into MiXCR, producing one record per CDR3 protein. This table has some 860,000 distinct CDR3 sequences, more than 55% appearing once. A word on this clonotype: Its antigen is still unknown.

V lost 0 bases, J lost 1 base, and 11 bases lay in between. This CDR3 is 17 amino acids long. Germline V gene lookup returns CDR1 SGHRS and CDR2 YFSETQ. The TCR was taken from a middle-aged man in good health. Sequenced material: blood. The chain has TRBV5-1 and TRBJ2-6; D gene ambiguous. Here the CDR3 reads CASSLVSGVSGANVLTF. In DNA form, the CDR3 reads TGCGCCAGCAGCTTGGTGTCTGGGGTATCTGGGGCCAACGTCCTGACTTTC.